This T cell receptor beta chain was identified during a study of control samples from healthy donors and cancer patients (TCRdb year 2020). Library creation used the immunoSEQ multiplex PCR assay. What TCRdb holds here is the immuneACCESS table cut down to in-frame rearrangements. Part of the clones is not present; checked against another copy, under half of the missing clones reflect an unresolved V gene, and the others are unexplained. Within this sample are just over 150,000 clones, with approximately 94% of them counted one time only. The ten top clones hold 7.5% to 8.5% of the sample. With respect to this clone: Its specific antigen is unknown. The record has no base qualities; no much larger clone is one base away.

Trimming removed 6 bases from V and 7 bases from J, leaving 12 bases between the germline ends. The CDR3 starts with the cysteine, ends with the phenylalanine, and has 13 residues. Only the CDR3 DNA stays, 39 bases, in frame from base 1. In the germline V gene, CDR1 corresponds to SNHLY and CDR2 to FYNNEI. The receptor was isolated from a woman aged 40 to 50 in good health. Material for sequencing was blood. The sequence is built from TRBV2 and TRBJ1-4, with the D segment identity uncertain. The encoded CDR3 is CASRVLVGEKLFF. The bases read TGTGCCAGCAGAGTTTTGGTGGGTGAAAAACTGTTTTTT. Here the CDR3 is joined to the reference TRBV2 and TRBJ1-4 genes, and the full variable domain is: EPEVTQTPSHQVTQMGQEVILRCVPISNHLYFYWYRQILGQKVEFLVSFYNNEISEKSEIFDDQFSVERPDGSNFTLKIRSTKLEDSAMYFCASRVLVGEKLFFGSGTQLSVL.